This TCR beta chain was observed in a study of CD8 T cells in Susac syndrome. General observations from the study: Regarding the TCR sequencing and HLA analysis, the study admitted that a relatively small number of individuals were involved.

With random hexamers, roughly 0.5 to 1 ug RNA was reverse transcribed. Multiplex PCR with immunoSEQ amplified the TCR beta CDR3 across 54 Vbeta and 13 Jbeta. MiXCR was run by TCRdb on the immunoSEQ multiplex PCR reads, yielding one entry per CDR3 protein. The sample lists 150,000 or so distinct CDR3 sequences, around 95% occurring once. The CDR3 contains 13 residues. CDR1 is SGHDT and CDR2 is YYEEEE in the germline V gene. The V gene end was trimmed by 2 bases and the J gene end by 9 bases; junction bases not matched to a gene: 5. As to this clonotype: What it binds is not known.

Material for sequencing was CD4+ T cells from PBMCs. The TCR comes from a human donor in good health. The gene calls are TRBV5-6 and TRBJ2-1; TRBD1 aligns across 7 bases. CDR3 sequence (DNA): TGTGCCAGCAGCTTTAGTGACAGGGCTGAGCAGTTCTTC. It codes for CASSFSDRAEQFF.